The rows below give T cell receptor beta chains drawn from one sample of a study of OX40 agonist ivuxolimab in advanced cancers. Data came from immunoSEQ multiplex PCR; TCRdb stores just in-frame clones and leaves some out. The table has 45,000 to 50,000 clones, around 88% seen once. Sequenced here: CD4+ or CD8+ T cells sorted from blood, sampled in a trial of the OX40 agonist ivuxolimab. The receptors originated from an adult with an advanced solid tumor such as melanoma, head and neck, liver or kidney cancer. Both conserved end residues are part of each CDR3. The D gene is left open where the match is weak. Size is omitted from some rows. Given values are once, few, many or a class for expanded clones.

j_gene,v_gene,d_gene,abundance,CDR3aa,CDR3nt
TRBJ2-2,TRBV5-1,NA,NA,CASSLVAGLANTGELFF,TGCGCCAGCAGCTTGGTGGCTGGGCTCGCGAACACCGGGGAGCTGTTTTTT
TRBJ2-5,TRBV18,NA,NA,CASSLTTGEQYF,TGTGCCAGCTCCCTAACGACGGGAGAGCAGTACTTC
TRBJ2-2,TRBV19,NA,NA,CASMRRAERTGELFF,TGTGCCAGTATGCGTCGGGCAGAGCGGACCGGGGAGCTGTTTTTT
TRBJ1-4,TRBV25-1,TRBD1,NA,CASSEYGTGTEKLFF,TGTGCCAGCAGTGAATATGGGACAGGTACTGAAAAACTGTTTTTT
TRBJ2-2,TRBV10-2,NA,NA,CASRGTESNTGELFF,TGCGCCAGCAGGGGGACGGAGTCGAACACCGGGGAGCTGTTTTTT
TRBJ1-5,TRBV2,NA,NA,CASSVRTARGQPQHF,TGTGCCAGCAGTGTTAGGACGGCTAGGGGACAGCCCCAGCATTTT
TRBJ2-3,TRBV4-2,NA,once,CASSQDMGQGTTDTQYF,TGTGCCAGCAGCCAAGACATGGGGCAGGGAACCACAGATACGCAGTATTTT
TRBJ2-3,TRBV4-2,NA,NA,CASSQATQLWRGLTDTQYF,TGTGCCAGCAGCCAAGCAACCCAACTCTGGCGGGGTTTAACAGATACGCAGTATTTT
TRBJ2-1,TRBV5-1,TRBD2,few,CASSSIKTSGNNNEQFF,TGCGCCAGCAGCTCGATTAAAACTAGCGGCAACAACAATGAGCAGTTCTTC
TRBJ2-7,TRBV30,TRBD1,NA,CAWSAPDRASYEQYF,TGTGCCTGGAGCGCCCCGGACAGGGCCTCCTACGAGCAGTACTTC
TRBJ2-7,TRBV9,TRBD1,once,CASSATGIGSEQYF,TGTGCCAGCAGCGCGACAGGGATCGGCTCCGAGCAGTACTTC
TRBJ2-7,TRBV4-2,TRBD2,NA,CASSQGGVSYEQYF,TGTGCCAGCAGCCAGGGAGGGGTCTCCTACGAGCAGTACTTC
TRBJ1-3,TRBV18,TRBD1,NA,CASSPLDRVDTIYF,TGTGCCAGCTCACCACTAGACAGGGTTGACACCATATATTTT
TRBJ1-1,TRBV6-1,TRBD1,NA,CASSAGQMNTEAFF,TGTGCCAGCAGTGCGGGACAGATGAACACTGAAGCTTTCTTT
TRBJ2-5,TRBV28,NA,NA,CASSYLLGHQYF,TGTGCCAGCTCCTACCTCCTGGGACATCAGTACTTC
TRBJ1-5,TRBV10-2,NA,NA,CASNEDISYQPQHF,TGCGCCAGCAACGAGGACATTTCTTATCAGCCCCAGCATTTT
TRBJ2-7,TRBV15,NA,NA,CATSRGGGISYEQYF,TGTGCCACCAGCAGAGGAGGGGGAATCTCCTACGAGCAGTACTTC
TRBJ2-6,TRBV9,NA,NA,CASSVTGFGANVLTF,TGTGCCAGCAGCGTAACCGGGTTTGGGGCCAACGTCCTGACTTTC
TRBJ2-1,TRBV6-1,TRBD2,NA,CASSEETSGSNEQFF,TGTGCCAGCAGTGAAGAGACTAGCGGGAGCAATGAGCAGTTCTTC
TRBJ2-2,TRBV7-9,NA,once,CASSLRRNTGELFF,TGTGCCAGCAGCTTACGCCGCAACACCGGGGAGCTGTTTTTT
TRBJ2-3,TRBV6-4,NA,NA,CASSRGSAEDTQYF,TGTGCCAGCAGTAGGGGGAGCGCTGAAGATACGCAGTATTTT
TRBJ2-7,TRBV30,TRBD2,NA,CAWPSGGVSLANEQYF,TGTGCCTGGCCCAGCGGGGGAGTTTCTCTGGCGAACGAGCAGTACTTC
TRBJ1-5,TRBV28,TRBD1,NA,CASSFDDRGYQPQHF,TGTGCCAGCAGTTTCGATGACAGGGGGTATCAGCCCCAGCATTTT
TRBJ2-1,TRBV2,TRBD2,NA,CASSLTSGIYNEQFF,TGTGCCAGCAGCCTGACTAGCGGGATATACAATGAGCAGTTCTTC
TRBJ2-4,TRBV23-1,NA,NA,CASSHRGSAKNIRYF,TGCGCCAGCAGTCACAGGGGTTCCGCCAAAAACATTCGGTACTTC
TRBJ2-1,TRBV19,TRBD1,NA,CASSRPGTGTNEQFF,TGTGCCAGTAGTAGACCCGGGACAGGGACCAATGAGCAGTTCTTC
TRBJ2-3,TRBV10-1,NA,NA,CASKRSGAGDTQYF,TGCGCCAGCAAACGCTCGGGGGCCGGTGATACGCAGTATTTT
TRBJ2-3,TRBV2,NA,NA,CASGSLRTDTQYF,TGTGCCAGCGGGTCACTTCGCACAGATACGCAGTATTTT
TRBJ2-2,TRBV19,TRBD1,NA,CASSTDRSAGELFF,TGTGCCAGTAGTACGGACAGGAGTGCCGGGGAGCTGTTTTTT
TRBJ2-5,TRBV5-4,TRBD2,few,CASSLGPGLGGETQYF,TGTGCCAGCAGCTTGGGGCCGGGACTAGGGGGAGAGACCCAGTACTTC
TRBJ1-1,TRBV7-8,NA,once,CASSHRGGDTEAFF,TGTGCCAGCAGCCACCGGGGGGGGGACACTGAAGCTTTCTTT
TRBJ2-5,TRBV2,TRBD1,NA,CASTATRQGRETQYF,TGTGCCAGCACCGCCACCCGACAGGGCCGGGAGACCCAGTACTTC
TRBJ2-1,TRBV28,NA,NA,CASSFRWGQFF,TGTGCCAGCAGTTTCAGGTGGGGGCAGTTCTTC
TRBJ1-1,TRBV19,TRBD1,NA,CASSIGQGGTEAFF,TGTGCCAGTAGTATCGGGCAGGGGGGCACTGAAGCTTTCTTT
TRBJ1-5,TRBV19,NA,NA,CASSIEGAGNQPQHF,TGTGCCAGTAGTATAGAGGGGGCCGGCAATCAGCCCCAGCATTTT
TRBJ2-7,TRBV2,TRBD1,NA,CASTYPGQVNEQYF,TGTGCCAGCACTTACCCCGGACAGGTCAACGAGCAGTACTTC
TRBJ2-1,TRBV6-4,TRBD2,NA,CASSPLAGAYNEQFF,TGTGCCAGCAGCCCCCTAGCGGGAGCCTACAATGAGCAGTTCTTC
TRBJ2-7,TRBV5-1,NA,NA,CASSGQDVSEQYF,TGCGCCAGCAGCGGGCAGGATGTCTCCGAGCAGTACTTC
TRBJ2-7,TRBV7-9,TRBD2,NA,CASSLGAGSLYEQYF,TGTGCCAGCAGCTTGGGAGCGGGGTCCCTCTACGAGCAGTACTTC
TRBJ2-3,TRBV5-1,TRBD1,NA,CASTQAGTAQGNTQYF,TGCGCCAGCACACAAGCCGGGACAGCACAAGGGAATACGCAGTATTTT
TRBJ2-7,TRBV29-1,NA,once,CSAIQGSNEQYF,TGCAGCGCCATCCAGGGGTCTAACGAGCAGTACTTC
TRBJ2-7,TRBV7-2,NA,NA,CASSLEAGYEQYF,TGTGCCAGCAGCTTAGAGGCCGGCTACGAGCAGTACTTC
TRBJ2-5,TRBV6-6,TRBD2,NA,CASRALAGGRETQYF,TGTGCCAGCAGGGCACTAGCGGGAGGGAGGGAGACCCAGTACTTC
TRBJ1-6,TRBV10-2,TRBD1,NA,CATAGTGSYNSPLHF,TGCGCCACCGCCGGGACAGGGTCCTATAATTCACCCCTCCACTTT
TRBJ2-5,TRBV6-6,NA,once,CASSSLKGAQYF,TGTGCCAGCAGTTCCCTTAAAGGGGCCCAGTACTTC
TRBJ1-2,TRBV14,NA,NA,CASSHLPGRVFYGYTF,TGTGCCAGCAGCCACCTCCCGGGTCGGGTCTTCTATGGCTACACCTTC
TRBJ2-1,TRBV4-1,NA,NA,CASSQDRLNEQFF,TGCGCCAGCAGCCAAGACAGGTTAAATGAGCAGTTCTTC